The 32 T cell receptor beta chains in this list originate from one sample, sequenced in a study of blood T cell repertoires in COVID-19. TCRdb keeps only in-frame clones here, not all; method: immunoSEQ multiplex PCR. The sample carries nearly 85,000 clones, over 70% recorded once. The sample comprised peripheral blood. Receptors were obtained from a woman in her fifties or sixties with acute or convalescent COVID-19.

The chain joins TRBV5-1 to TRBJ1-2; 8 positions agree with TRBD1. The CDR3 totals 17 residues. Germline lookup yields CDR1 SGHRS and CDR2 YFSETQ. The ends lost 3 bases at V and 4 bases at J; junction bases unmatched: 14. The CDR3 is CASSWTGTGKDPYGYTF. The CDR3 DNA follows: TGCGCCAGCAGCTGGACCGGGACAGGCAAGGACCCCTATGGCTACACCTTC.

The CDR3 reads CSVEKAGYTDTQYF. CDR3 DNA: TGCAGCGTTGAAAAGGCGGGGTACACAGATACGCAGTATTTT. The genes are TRBV29-1 and TRBJ2-3, with D possibly being TRBD2 (6 bases). This CDR3 spans 14 amino acids. The V and J ends lost 2 bases and 2 bases respectively, with 11 bases between them. Germline CDR1 SQVTM, CDR2 ANQGSEA.

This clone was picked up one time. V gene TRBV6-5 combines with J gene TRBJ1-5; 7 bases match TRBD1. Germline assignment: CDR1 MNHEY and CDR2 SVGAGI. With 9 bases clipped from V and 4 bases from J, the junction kept 6 bases outside the gene matches. This CDR3 contains 13 residues. The DNA of the CDR3 is TGTGCCAGTGCTTCAGGGGGGAATCAGCCCCAGCATTTT. This encodes CASASGGNQPQHF.

V and J are TRBV10-3 and TRBJ1-1; D is unresolved. Germline V CDR1 and CDR2: ENHRY, SYGVKD. V shed 2 bases and J shed 4 bases, with 11 bases lying between them. This CDR3 contains 14 residues. The CDR3 DNA is TGTGCCATCAGTGAGGGCGGGAAGGGCACTGAAGCTTTCTTT. As protein: CAISEGGKGTEAFF.

J is TRBJ2-3 and V is TRBV5-6; 7 bases align to TRBD2. This CDR3 comprises 16 residues. With 0 bases clipped from V and 2 bases from J, the junction kept 6 bases outside the gene matches. Germline CDR1 and CDR2: SGHDT and YYEEEE. CDR3 protein: CASSLELAVYTDTQYF. In nucleotides, the CDR3 is TGTGCCAGCAGCTTGGAGCTAGCGGTGTACACAGATACGCAGTATTTT. The full variable domain, its missing parts supplied by reference TRBV5-6 and TRBJ2-3, is DAGVTQSPTHLIKTRGQQVTLRCSPKSGHDTVSWYQQALGQGPQFIFQYYEEEERQRGNFPDRFSGHQFPNYSSELNVNALLLGDSALYLCASSLELAVYTDTQYFGPGTRLTVL.

This clone is a singleton in its sample. V and J are TRBV5-1 and TRBJ1-1; D is ambiguous. Trimming cost V 2 bases and J 3 bases, with 5 bases left between them. The CDR3 totals 12 residues. Germline CDR1 is SGHRS and CDR2 is YFSETQ. The DNA for the CDR3 is TGCGCCAGCAGCTTTCCGGACACTGAAGCTTTCTTT. Protein sequence: CASSFPDTEAFF.

The chain carries TRBV30 and TRBJ2-7; D is possibly TRBD2 (7 bases). The length of the CDR3 is 13 residues. In germline, CDR1 is GTSNPN, CDR2 SVGIG (reference sequence). Trimming removed 1 base from V and 7 bases from J, with 14 bases in between. In nucleotides, the CDR3 is TGTGCCTGGAGTGGGGGAGGGGGAAGGGAGCAGTACTTC. Its translation is CAWSGGGGREQYF. The variable domain in full, completed from reference TRBV30 and TRBJ2-7, reads SQTIHQWPATLVQPVGSPLSLECTVEGTSNPNLYWYRQAAGRGLQLLFYSVGIGQISSEVPQNLSASRPQDRQFILSSKKLLLSDSGFYLCAWSGGGGREQYFGPGTRLTVT.

V usage is TRBV6-5 and J usage is TRBJ1-2, with D unresolved. The CDR3 is 14 residues long. Germline assignment: CDR1 MNHEY and CDR2 SVGAGI. V gave up 8 bases and J gave up 0 bases, with 13 bases separating them. The CDR3 here is CASARTVANYGYTF. DNA of the CDR3: TGTGCCAGCGCTCGAACAGTTGCTAACTATGGCTACACCTTC.

This rearrangement joins TRBV7-9 to TRBJ1-5; the D gene is possibly TRBD1 (5 bases). This CDR3 contains 14 residues. Trimming stripped 1 base from V and 4 bases from J, with 8 bases between. Germline loops: CDR1 SEHNR, CDR2 FQNEAQ (reference sequence). CDR3 nucleotide sequence: TGTGCCAGCAGCTTAGGGGAGGGGAATCAGCCCCAGCATTTT. It translates to CASSLGEGNQPQHF.

This sequence joins TRBV7-8 and TRBJ1-3, with D perhaps matching TRBD1 (5 bases). The germline gives CDR1 SGHVS, CDR2 FQNEAQ. The CDR3 loop spans 14 amino acids. V dropped 8 bases and J dropped 3 bases, with 14 bases sitting between them. The CDR3 sequence is CASRRGGNGNTIYF. CDR3 sequence (DNA): TGTGCCAGCCGACGCGGGGGGAATGGAAACACCATATATTTT.

The rearrangement uses TRBV11-3 and TRBJ1-4; tentative D call: TRBD1 (6 bases). The V end lost 5 bases, the J end lost 5 bases, and 9 bases lay between the germline ends. Germline V gene lookup returns CDR1 SGHNT and CDR2 YENEEA. The CDR3 has 13 amino acids. The DNA of the CDR3 is TGTGCCAGCAGCCGCAGGGGAAATGAAAAACTGTTTTTT. Translated, it gives CASSRRGNEKLFF.

This chain connects TRBV6-5 to TRBJ1-1, with D maybe TRBD1 (6 bases). Germline values: CDR1 MNHEY, CDR2 SVGAGI. There are 15 residues in the CDR3. Trimming left V 7 bases short and J 4 bases short, with 19 bases between. This CDR3 is CASTAQGWLRTEAFF. The CDR3 coding sequence is TGTGCCAGCACTGCACAGGGCTGGTTACGCACTGAAGCTTTCTTT.

The chain links TRBV7-2 to TRBJ1-5; TRBD1 is a possible D gene (5 bases). CDR1 SGHTA and CDR2 FQGNSA come from the germline V gene. Trimming left V 3 bases short and J 5 bases short, with 8 bases between. This CDR3 spans 13 amino acids. For the CDR3, the DNA is TGTGCCAGCAGCTTCAGGGCTGATCAGCCCCAGCATTTT. It yields the protein CASSFRADQPQHF.

The chain employs TRBV19 and TRBJ2-2, with 7 bases matching TRBD1. Trimming cost V 1 base and J 0 bases; bases outside gene matches: 2. The CDR3 extends over 16 amino acids. Germline CDR1 is LNHDA and CDR2 is SQIVND (reference sequence). The CDR3, as DNA: TGTGCCAGTAGTATAGTGCAGGGGGCGAACACCGGGGAGCTGTTTTTT. It is translated as CASSIVQGANTGELFF. The whole variable domain, remainder taken from reference TRBV19 and TRBJ2-2, is DGGITQSPKYLFRKEGQNVTLSCEQNLNHDAMYWYRQDPGQGLRLIYYSQIVNDFQKGDIAEGYSVSREKKESFPLTVTSAQKNPTAFYLCASSIVQGANTGELFFGEGSRLTVL.

J is TRBJ1-3 and V is TRBV7-2; D perhaps matches TRBD1 (6 bases). The CDR3 loop spans 16 amino acids. The germline V gene has CDR1 SGHTA and CDR2 FQGNSA. V was pared by 4 bases and J by 0 bases, with 13 bases between. CDR3 region: CASSSPGDVSGNTIYF. Here the CDR3 DNA reads TGTGCCAGCAGCTCCCCAGGGGATGTCTCTGGAAACACCATATATTTT.

This clone occurred once. The chain has TRBV27 and TRBJ2-1; 15 bases map to TRBD2. Unmatched junction bases numbered 7, after V lost 6 bases and J lost 7 bases. Germline V gene sequence: CDR1 MNHEY, CDR2 SMNVEV (reference sequence). The length of the CDR3 is 16 residues. The CDR3 here is CASRPAGTSGRNEQFF. CDR3 coding DNA: TGTGCCAGCAGACCCGCCGGGACTAGCGGGAGGAATGAGCAGTTCTTC.

The genes are TRBV12-5 and TRBJ1-4; no firm D call. This CDR3 has 15 residues. Looked up from germline, CDR1 is LGHNT and CDR2 is FRNRAP. V lost 2 bases and J 3 bases, leaving 10 bases between the germline ends. The CDR3, as DNA: TGTGCTAGTGGTTTGACGGGGTCAGCTAATGAAAAACTGTTTTTT. As protein: CASGLTGSANEKLFF.

This rearrangement joins TRBV29-1 to TRBJ1-2, with 9 nucleotides matching TRBD1. The V and J ends lost 6 bases and 4 bases, in that order; junction bases with no gene match: 9. From germline, CDR1 is SQVTM and CDR2 ANQGSEA. The CDR3 is 14 residues long. DNA for the CDR3: TGCAGCGTCCCTGACAGGGGGAGCGGCTATGGCTACACCTTC. Protein sequence: CSVPDRGSGYGYTF.

V and J are TRBV5-1 and TRBJ2-7; a weak D match, TRBD2 (6 bases). V dropped 7 bases and J dropped 3 bases, with 14 bases sitting between them. This CDR3 region has 13 residues. Germline CDR1 is SGHRS and CDR2 is YFSETQ. In nucleotides, the CDR3 is TGCGCCAGCGGTCTAGCGATCGGCTACGAGCAGTACTTC. It codes for CASGLAIGYEQYF.

This clone came up a few times. J is TRBJ2-6 and V is TRBV7-6; 9 bases align to TRBD1. The germline V gene has CDR1 SGHVS and CDR2 FNYEAQ. After removal of 7 bases from V and 2 bases from J, the junction contained 12 bases not matched to a gene. This CDR3 region has 18 residues. CDR3 residues: CASTGRGQGLPGANVLTF. CDR3 nucleotide sequence: TGTGCCAGCACCGGACGAGGACAGGGGCTTCCTGGGGCCAACGTCCTGACTTTC.

The J gene is TRBJ2-7, the V gene TRBV6-5, with 8 bases identical to TRBD2. Germline values: CDR1 MNHEY, CDR2 SVGAGI. The CDR3 runs to 14 residues. The J segment lost 2 bases and the V segment lost 6 bases, leaving 6 bases of the junction unmatched. The CDR3 reads CASRSGGGAYEQYF. CDR3 DNA sequence: TGTGCCAGCAGGTCGGGGGGGGGAGCCTACGAGCAGTACTTC.

This chain joins TRBV4-3 and TRBJ2-7, with TRBD2 matching over 7 bases. Per germline, CDR1 LGHNA and CDR2 YSLEER. The CDR3 extends over 14 amino acids. Trimming took 2 bases from V and 5 from J; bases not matched to a gene: 6. The CDR3 is CASSQTRLADEQYF. DNA of the CDR3: TGCGCCAGCAGCCAAACGCGACTAGCCGACGAGCAGTACTTC.

V gene TRBV5-1 combines with J gene TRBJ1-1, with D maybe TRBD1 (6 bases). V was pared by 5 bases and J by 0 bases, with 11 bases between. This CDR3 has 14 amino acids. The V gene's germline CDR1 is SGHRS and CDR2 YFSETQ. CDR3 residues: CASSQGNMNTEAFF. The CDR3 DNA sequence: TGCGCCAGCAGTCAGGGGAATATGAACACTGAAGCTTTCTTT.

The chain recombines TRBV7-2 with TRBJ1-5, with D unresolved. V lost 4 bases, J lost 3 bases, and 13 bases lay in between. Germline loops: CDR1 SGHTA, CDR2 FQGNSA. The CDR3 consists of 15 residues. In DNA, the CDR3 is TGTGCCAGCAGCTCACGTCGCGGTGTCAATCAGCCCCAGCATTTT. Protein: CASSSRRGVNQPQHF.

V and J are TRBV9 and TRBJ1-1; D gene ambiguous. CDR1 is SGDLS, CDR2 YYNGEE, per germline. Trimming cost V 0 bases and J 2 bases, with 11 bases left between them. CDR3 length: 15 amino acids. The CDR3 protein is CASSVGAGINTEAFF. DNA of the CDR3: TGTGCCAGCAGCGTAGGGGCGGGGATAAACACTGAAGCTTTCTTT.

The chain links TRBV5-8 to TRBJ2-1; weak D call: TRBD1 (5 bases). This CDR3 region has 16 residues. V lost 4 bases to trimming and J lost 0 bases, with 14 bases between them. From germline, CDR1 is SGHTS and CDR2 YDEGEE. The CDR3 is CASSPDSSSSYNEQFF. DNA of the CDR3: TGTGCCAGCAGCCCTGACAGCTCGAGCTCCTACAATGAGCAGTTCTTC. The entire variable domain, with the rest obtained from reference TRBV5-8 and TRBJ2-1, is as follows: EAGVTQSPTHLIKTRGQQATLRCSPISGHTSVYWYQQALGLGLQFLLWYDEGEERNRGNFPPRFSGRQFPNYSSELNVNALELEDSALYLCASSPDSSSSYNEQFFGPGTRLTVL.

V usage is TRBV6-5 and J usage is TRBJ2-7; maybe TRBD1 (6 bases). V lost 7 bases to trimming and J lost 1 base, with 14 bases between them. The CDR3 covers 14 residues. CDR1 and CDR2 (germline): MNHEY, SVGAGI. CDR3 bases: TGTGCCAGCACCGCGGACAGCGCGTCCTACGAGCAGTACTTC. This sequence encodes CASTADSASYEQYF.

Worth noting for this clone: Other DNA sequences from this sample encode an identical CDR3 as well. The rearrangement links TRBV5-4 to TRBJ2-5; TRBD1 might be the D (6 bases). CDR1 and CDR2 from the germline V gene are SGHNT and YYREEE (reference sequence). V was cut by 2 bases and J by 5 bases, with 10 bases left in between. The CDR3 has 13 amino acids. For the CDR3, the DNA is TGTGCCAGCAGCTTAACAGGGTCGGAGACCCAGTACTTC. Protein product: CASSLTGSETQYF.

The chain has TRBV5-1 and TRBJ1-6; TRBD1 matches at 8 bases. The CDR3 runs to 18 residues. The germline V gene encodes CDR1 SGHRS and CDR2 YFSETQ. Trimming removed 2 bases from V and 0 bases from J; junction bases left unmatched: 7. CDR3 residues: CASSLPRQGTSYNSPLHF. In DNA, the CDR3 is TGCGCCAGCAGCTTACCACGACAGGGGACCTCCTATAATTCACCCCTCCACTTT.

CDR3 protein: CASSLSRDRETQYF. The CDR3 bases are TGTGCCAGCAGTCTAAGTAGGGACAGAGAGACCCAGTACTTC. This chain joins TRBV2 and TRBJ2-5, with 7 positions matching TRBD1. Germline V gives CDR1 SNHLY, CDR2 FYNNEI. Trimming cost V 5 bases and J 4 bases; bases outside gene matches: 7. This CDR3 is built from 14 residues.

This chain joins TRBV6-5 and TRBJ1-5; D might be TRBD1 (6 bases). The CDR3 extends over 15 amino acids. V dropped 5 bases and J dropped 2 bases, with 13 bases sitting between them. Germline values: CDR1 MNHEY, CDR2 SVGAGI. The chain's CDR3 is CASSPPGQRNQPQHF. As DNA, the CDR3 is TGTGCCAGCAGTCCCCCCGGACAGCGCAATCAGCCCCAGCATTTT.

The chain couples TRBV3-1 (or the pseudogene TRBV3-2) to TRBJ1-2; 11 bases align to TRBD1. The CDR3 length is 16 residues. From germline, CDR1 is LGHDT and CDR2 YNNKEL (reference sequence). The ends lost 4 bases at V and 3 bases at J; junction bases unmatched: 7. The CDR3 protein is CASSLGQGATDYGYTF. CDR3 DNA sequence: TGTGCCAGCAGCCTCGGACAGGGGGCGACCGACTATGGCTACACCTTC.